Listed below are T cell receptor beta chains from one sample, sequenced in a study of early T cells in non-severe SARS-CoV-2 infection. From the 5' RACE reads, TCRdb called clonotypes with MiXCR, one entry per CDR3 protein. The profile shows 75,000 to 80,000 distinct CDR3 sequences, about 16% of them singletons. The specimen was whole blood. Receptors were obtained from an adult who was a healthcare worker with PCR-confirmed SARS-CoV-2 infection or an uninfected control (not recorded which). The CDR3 runs from the conserved cysteine through the conserved F or W. A D gene is named only where the DNA matches it firmly. Not all rows give a size; the values are once, few, many and, for expanded clones, a class.

d_gene,abundance,v_gene,j_gene,CDR3nt,CDR3aa
TRBD1,.,TRBV27,TRBJ1-1,TGTGCCAGCAGTATCCGACAGGGGGTCACTGAAGCTTTCTTT,CASSIRQGVTEAFF
TRBD1,few,TRBV9,TRBJ2-1,TGTGCCAGCAGCGTAGGGACAGGGGAGTCGTATGGTGAGCAGTTCTTC,CASSVGTGESYGEQFF
TRBD2,few,TRBV4-2,TRBJ2-3,TGTGCCAGCAGCCCCGGGACTAGCACTTGGGATACGCAGTATTTT,CASSPGTSTWDTQYF
.,few,TRBV18,TRBJ2-7,TGTGCCAGCTCACAAAATAAGGGACGTGTCTACGAGCAGTACTTC,CASSQNKGRVYEQYF
.,.,TRBV4-1,TRBJ1-2,TGCGCCAGCAGCCCTACAGGAGGCCCTTATGGCTACACCTTC,CASSPTGGPYGYTF
.,.,TRBV27,TRBJ1-4,TGTGCCAGCAGTTTGAATGAGGGTGAAAAACTGTTTTTT,CASSLNEGEKLFF
.,.,TRBV7-9,TRBJ1-6,TGTGCCAGCAGCTTAGTTCCCCTGGGTCATAATTCACCCCTCCACTTT,CASSLVPLGHNSPLHF
TRBD1,.,TRBV7-3,TRBJ1-1,TGTGCCAGCAGGGGACAGACGAACACTGAAGCTTTCTTT,CASRGQTNTEAFF
.,.,TRBV28,TRBJ2-3,TGTGCCAGCAGTTTACCCCTAGTGGTGCAGTATTTT,CASSLPLVVQYF
.,.,TRBV7-3,TRBJ2-3,TGTGCCAGCAGCTCACCCTCCAAGAAAGATACGCAGTATTTT,CASSSPSKKDTQYF
.,few,TRBV20-1,TRBJ2-1,TGCAGGGGCGGGGCGGGTGAAGTCCAGAATGAGCAGTTCTTC,CRGGAGEVQNEQFF
.,.,TRBV18,TRBJ2-1,TGTGCCAGCTCACCCCCCTCCTACAATGAGCAGTTCTTC,CASSPPSYNEQFF
TRBD2,few,TRBV7-3,TRBJ2-2,TGTGCCAGCAGCCCTAGCGGGAGGTCCACCGGGGAGCTGTTTTTT,CASSPSGRSTGELFF
TRBD1,few,TRBV4-2,TRBJ2-7,TGTGCCAGCAGCCAAGGACAGGGGGTGTACGAGCAGTACTTC,CASSQGQGVYEQYF
.,few,TRBV7-8,TRBJ2-1,TGTGCCAGCAGCCCATTTCAGGACGCGTTCGATGAGCAGTTCTTC,CASSPFQDAFDEQFF
.,.,TRBV6-5,TRBJ2-6,TGTGCCAGCAAAATGGGCTGTGGGGCCAACGTCCTGACTTTC,CASKMGCGANVLTF
TRBD2,few,TRBV6-6,TRBJ2-5,TGTGCCAGCAGTCAGACTAGCGGGGGGCAAGAGACCCAGTACTTC,CASSQTSGGQETQYF
.,.,TRBV7-8,TRBJ1-1,TGTGCCAGCAGCTTAAAGGTGAAAGACTCCAACACTGAAGCTTTCTTT,CASSLKVKDSNTEAFF
TRBD1,few,TRBV7-9,TRBJ2-2,TGTGCCAGCAGCTCCGTGACCGGGACAGTGAGCACCGGGGAGCTGTTTTTT,CASSSVTGTVSTGELFF
.,many,TRBV6-2/TRBV6-3,TRBJ2-1,TGTGCCAGCAGCCCCTGGCGCGTATCCTACAATGAGCAGTTCTTC,CASSPWRVSYNEQFF
TRBD2,.,TRBV7-9,TRBJ2-1,TGTGCCAGCAGGGAGACTAGCGGGATTTACAATGAGCAGTTCTTC,CASRETSGIYNEQFF
TRBD1,few,TRBV18,TRBJ2-5,TGTGCCAGCTCACCGGGACAGAGAATAGAGACCCAGTACTTC,CASSPGQRIETQYF
.,.,TRBV28,TRBJ2-3,TGTGCCAGCAGTCAGCGGATCACAGATACGCAGTATTTT,CASSQRITDTQYF
TRBD1,few,TRBV2,TRBJ2-5,TGTGCCAGCACGAGGGACAGCCAAGAGACCCAGTACTTC,CASTRDSQETQYF
TRBD2,few,TRBV28,TRBJ2-1,TGTGCCAGCAGTTTGGGGGGGGATCTCCACAATGAGCAGTTCTTC,CASSLGGDLHNEQFF
.,.,TRBV9,TRBJ2-3,TGTGCCAGCAGCGCGACCGTCGGAGATACGCAGTATTTT,CASSATVGDTQYF